This TCR beta chain was recorded in a study of CD8+CD57+ T cells in acquired aplastic anemia. The wider study: The DNA of sorted CD4+ and CD8+ cells averaged around 3 ug. Findings and limits, study-wide: About 27 CD8+ CDR3 sequences were shared between patients and controls.

CD8+CD57+ cell expansion had been shown by flow cytometry in patients chosen for sequencing. Patients were therapy-naive when their blood was sampled. Investigators profiled TCR beta VDJ and CDR3 from genomic DNA template. A single record per CDR3 protein comes from TCRdb applying MiXCR to the reads. Counted here are 300,000 or so distinct CDR3 sequences, 50% to 65% occurring once; the ten biggest clones make up roughly 1.2%. This clonotype was picked up one time. The antigen is undetermined. The CDR3 sequence is 13 residues long. Germline CDR1 reads SGHVS; CDR2 reads FNYEAQ. Trimming stripped 0 bases from V and 4 bases from J, with 7 bases between.

The rearrangement links TRBV7-6 to TRBJ2-7, with unresolved D. The sequenced sample was sorted CD4+, CD8+, or CD8+CD57+ T cells (not recorded which) from PBMCs. The sequence came from a human donor with aplastic anemia. CDR3 amino acids: CASSLAAGYEQYF. In DNA form, the CDR3 reads TGTGCCAGCAGCTTAGCAGCCGGTTACGAGCAGTACTTC.